This T cell receptor beta chain was identified in a study of T cell responses to AZD1222 COVID-19 vaccine. TCRdb keeps only in-frame clones here, not all; method: immunoSEQ multiplex PCR. This table has about 170,000 clones, 92% appearing once. Trimming pared 0 bases from V and 4 bases from J, leaving 12 bases between. The germline CDR1 and CDR2 sequences are MNHEY and SMNVEV (reference sequence). The CDR3 totals 15 residues. The source of this sequence is an adult in good health. Specimen: peripheral blood, collected on day 0 of AZD1222 vaccination. The rearrangement joins TRBV27 to TRBJ1-2; D possibly corresponds to TRBD1 (5 bases). CDR3 coding DNA: TGTGCCAGCAGTTTATCGGTCTGGGGGGGCTATGGCTACACCTTC. The encoded protein is CASSLSVWGGYGYTF.